This TCR beta chain was retrieved from a study of blood T cell repertoires in COVID-19. The CDR3 has 13 residues. The V end lost 6 bases, the J end lost 3 bases, and 9 bases lay between the germline ends. The germline V gene encodes CDR1 SNHLY and CDR2 FYNNEI. Repertoires were generated with immunoSEQ multiplex PCR, while TCRdb's copy carries only in-frame clones and drops some. The sample holds under 95,000 clones, 80% to 85% seen once. This TCR derives from a woman aged 80 or over with active or convalescent COVID-19. The chain uses TRBV2 and TRBJ2-1; perhaps TRBD1 as D (5 bases). Sample: peripheral blood. CDR3 amino acids: CASSPDNYNEQFF. In DNA form, the CDR3 reads TGTGCCAGCAGCCCGGACAACTACAATGAGCAGTTCTTC.